Presented here are 23 T cell receptor beta chains from one specimen sequenced in a study of T-cell memory formation after mild COVID-19. In TCRdb, the 5' RACE reads were re-called with MiXCR into one record per CDR3 protein. This table holds 150,000 or so distinct CDR3 sequences, around 10% found once. Sequencing was done on a sample of PBMCs or a T cell subset sorted from them (not recorded which). The receptors were gathered from a man aged 18 to 29 who had mild COVID-19 (a few samples of this study predate the infection). Cell type and time point are not known.

This clonotype was seen repeatedly, ten times or more. The chain links TRBV29-1 to TRBJ2-2; D call uncertain. Germline values: CDR1 SQVTM, CDR2 ANQGSEA. V was clipped by 5 bases and J by 7 bases, with 14 bases between them. The CDR3 is made up of 13 amino acids. The CDR3 loop is CSVKYHTDGELFF. The CDR3 nucleotides are TGCAGCGTTAAATATCACACAGACGGGGAGCTGTTTTTT.

The chain combines TRBV29-1 with TRBJ2-3; 16 bases match TRBD2. Germline lookup yields CDR1 SQVTM and CDR2 ANQGSEA. The CDR3 totals 16 residues. V was clipped by 6 bases and J by 6 bases; unmatched bases: 9. Written as DNA, the CDR3 is TGCAGCGTCCCCGGGACTAGCGGGGGGGCTGCGGATACGCAGTATTTT. Protein sequence: CSVPGTSGGAADTQYF.

In its sample, this clonotype was seen many times. The V gene is TRBV7-2, the J gene TRBJ1-1; D call uncertain. The CDR3 spans 13 residues. The V end was cut by 5 bases, the J end by 1 base, with 8 bases between. The germline CDR1 and CDR2 sequences are SGHTA and FQGNSA. The CDR3 is CASSIQKNTEAFF. DNA for the CDR3: TGTGCCAGCAGCATCCAGAAGAACACTGAAGCTTTCTTT.

This clonotype was recorded a few times. The chain uses TRBV7-2 and TRBJ2-1; perhaps TRBD1 as D (5 bases). The germline CDR1 and CDR2 sequences are SGHTA and FQGNSA. V was clipped by 3 bases and J by 9 bases, with 15 bases between them. CDR3 length: 14 residues. DNA for the CDR3: TGTGCCAGCAGCTTTGGGGCTCGGTATACTGAGCAGTTCTTC. Translating it yields CASSFGARYTEQFF.

This clonotype was counted many times. The V gene is TRBV5-1, the J gene TRBJ1-1, with D uncertain. V was clipped by 0 bases and J by 1 base, with 4 bases between them. CDR1 is SGHRS, CDR2 YFSETQ, per germline. This CDR3 is built from 13 residues. The CDR3 region is CASSLEQNTEAFF. The DNA for the CDR3 is TGCGCCAGCAGCTTGGAACAGAACACTGAAGCTTTCTTT.

This clonotype was counted a few times. The chain employs TRBV18 and TRBJ2-5; 9 bases align to TRBD1. Germline CDR1 reads KGHSH; CDR2 reads LQKENI. This CDR3 is 15 amino acids long. V lost 4 bases to trimming and J lost 5 bases; unmatched junction nucleotides: 8. The CDR3 sequence: CASSLGTGRGETQYF. The CDR3 region has the DNA TGTGCCAGCTCACTCGGGACAGGGCGAGGGGAGACCCAGTACTTC.

This clonotype has more than one count but fewer than ten. The chain couples TRBV12-3 or TRBV12-4 to TRBJ2-4; a weak D match, TRBD1 (6 bases). V lost 5 bases to trimming and J lost 0 bases, with 14 bases between them. The CDR3 extends over 16 amino acids. The CDR3 region is CASSKRTELAKNIQYF. The CDR3 nucleotides read TGTGCCAGCAGTAAACGGACAGAGCTAGCCAAAAACATTCAGTACTTC.

The genes are TRBV6-5 and TRBJ1-2; weak D call: TRBD1 (5 bases). The CDR3 has 13 amino acids. The V and J ends lost 2 bases and 4 bases respectively, with 8 bases between them. Germline V gene data show CDR1 as MNHEY and CDR2 as SVGAGI. The CDR3 sequence: CASSYGGGYGYTF. CDR3 DNA: TGTGCCAGCAGTTACGGGGGGGGCTATGGCTACACCTTC.

This rearrangement joins TRBV7-6 to TRBJ1-3; a possible D gene is TRBD1 (5 bases). CDR1 is SGHVS, CDR2 FNYEAQ, per germline. The V and J ends lost 10 bases and 0 bases respectively, with 13 bases between them. The CDR3 covers 14 residues. As DNA, the CDR3 is TGTGCCACCCCGGGACGGAACTCTGGAAACACCATATATTTT. Protein: CATPGRNSGNTIYF.

This clonotype was picked up a small number of times. V is TRBV7-9 and J is TRBJ2-7; D tentatively reads TRBD1 or TRBD2 (5 bases each). V gave up 2 bases and J gave up 2 bases, with 7 bases separating them. Germline V gives CDR1 SEHNR, CDR2 FQNEAQ (reference sequence). This CDR3 comprises 13 residues. The CDR3 protein is CASSLTGPYEQYF. CDR3 sequence (DNA): TGTGCCAGCAGCTTAACGGGACCCTACGAGCAGTACTTC.

Here the CDR3 DNA reads TGTGCCAGCAGCTCGCAGGGGTATCAGCCCCAGCATTTT. Amino acids: CASSSQGYQPQHF. The chain recombines TRBV7-2 with TRBJ1-5, with D possibly being TRBD1 (6 bases). CDR3 length: 13 residues. V gave up 4 bases and J gave up 5 bases, with 9 bases separating them. In germline, CDR1 is SGHTA, CDR2 FQGNSA.

The rearrangement uses TRBV9 and TRBJ1-2; 7 bases agree with TRBD1. Germline V gives CDR1 SGDLS, CDR2 YYNGEE. CDR3 size: 15 residues. V lost 1 base, J lost 2 bases, and 5 bases stayed unmatched. The CDR3 sequence: CASSVTGTENYGYTF. CDR3 bases: TGTGCCAGCAGCGTAACGGGGACAGAGAACTATGGCTACACCTTC.

The V gene is TRBV7-2, the J gene TRBJ1-1; unclear D gene. CDR1 is SGHTA, CDR2 FQGNSA, per germline. The V end lost 1 base, the J end lost 5 bases, and 14 bases lay between the germline ends. The length of the CDR3 is 15 residues. The DNA for the CDR3 is TGTGCCAGCAGCTTAGAAGTCGGGAGAGGGACTGAAGCTTTCTTT. Residues: CASSLEVGRGTEAFF.

This clonotype has more than one count but fewer than ten. The chain recombines TRBV21-1 with TRBJ2-1; the table's D gene call, TRBD1, was not cross checked with the DNA. TRBV21-1 is a pseudogene. This CDR3 is built from 16 residues. The CDR3 here is CASSNSGTGNYNEQFF. The CDR3 bases are TGTGCCAGCAGCAACTCCGGGACAGGGAACTACAATGAGCAGTTCTTC.

This clonotype showed up many times. The J gene is TRBJ2-3, the V gene TRBV9; 12 bases are a match to TRBD2. V was clipped by 0 bases and J by 4 bases; unmatched bases: 3. Germline CDR1 and CDR2: SGDLS and YYNGEE. This CDR3 is built from 16 residues. CDR3 region: CASSVDPSGGADTQYF. The CDR3 nucleotides read TGTGCCAGCAGCGTAGACCCTAGCGGGGGGGCAGATACGCAGTATTTT.

This clonotype has just a few counts. J is TRBJ2-5 and V is TRBV20-1; D could derive from TRBD1 or TRBD2 (5 bases each). The ends were cut back, 8 bases at V and 10 bases at J, with 20 bases in the middle. CDR1 is DFQATT and CDR2 is SNEGSKA in the germline V gene (reference sequence). The CDR3 has 12 amino acids. The chain's CDR3 is CSHRDPLLDQYF. CDR3 DNA: TGCAGTCACCGGGACCCCCTTTTAGACCAGTACTTC.

This chain's CDR3 is CASSQLRGGLGETQYF. The CDR3 nucleotides read TGTGCCAGCAGCCAACTTCGGGGGGGCCTGGGTGAGACCCAGTACTTC. The chain employs TRBV14 and TRBJ2-5, with 8 bases matching TRBD2. The junction had 10 bases not matched to a gene; V was cut back by 2 bases and J by 5 bases. Germline V gene lookup returns CDR1 SGHDN and CDR2 FVKESK. The CDR3 totals 16 residues.

The chain combines TRBV20-1 with TRBJ1-5, with D unresolved. This CDR3 comprises 14 residues. Trimming pared 0 bases from V and 5 bases from J, leaving 11 bases between. The V gene's germline CDR1 is DFQATT and CDR2 SNEGSKA (reference sequence). Here the CDR3 DNA reads TGCAGTGCTAGAGATATCGCAGGACATCAGCCCCAGCATTTT. Translating it yields CSARDIAGHQPQHF.

This clonotype was counted many times. The chain carries TRBV20-1 and TRBJ1-5; 9 bases fit TRBD1. Germline CDR1 is DFQATT and CDR2 is SNEGSKA (reference sequence). The CDR3 consists of 15 residues. With 6 bases clipped from V and 6 bases from J, the junction kept 12 bases outside the gene matches. The CDR3 bases are TGCAGTGCAGGCCCGGGACAGGGAGTGGCTCAGCCCCAGCATTTT. Translated: CSAGPGQGVAQPQHF.

This sequence joins TRBV12-3 or TRBV12-4 and TRBJ2-1; maybe TRBD2 (6 bases). The CDR3 contains 14 residues. V was shortened by 7 bases and J by 2 bases, with 12 bases between the two germline ends. CDR3 DNA: TGTGCCAGCACCGGGACTTACGCCTACAATGAGCAGTTCTTC. Protein: CASTGTYAYNEQFF.

The table lists this clonotype with many counts. The chain links TRBV5-1 to TRBJ2-3, with 8 bases matching TRBD1. After removal of 4 bases from V and 1 base from J, the junction contained 8 bases not matched to a gene. The germline gives CDR1 SGHRS, CDR2 YFSETQ. There are 16 residues in the CDR3. The CDR3 region is CASSRQGRGGTDTQYF. The CDR3 DNA follows: TGCGCCAGCAGCCGACAGGGGCGAGGAGGCACAGATACGCAGTATTTT.

The V and J genes are TRBV28 and TRBJ1-5; D gene uncertain. The CDR3 contains 12 residues. With 5 bases removed from V and 5 bases from J, the gap between germline ends came to 7 bases. Looked up from germline, CDR1 is MDHEN and CDR2 is SYDVKM. The CDR3 loop reads CASSGLHQPQHF. The CDR3 region has the DNA TGTGCCAGCAGTGGCCTTCATCAGCCCCAGCATTTT.

This clonotype was found a few times. CDR3: CASSLTNKETQYF. DNA of the CDR3: TGTGCCAGCAGCTTGACAAATAAAGAGACCCAGTACTTC. This chain links TRBV11-2 with TRBJ2-5; D gene uncertain. Per the germline V gene, CDR1 is SGHAT and CDR2 is FQNNGV. The CDR3 extends over 13 amino acids. The ends were cut back, 3 bases at V and 3 bases at J, with 8 bases in the middle.